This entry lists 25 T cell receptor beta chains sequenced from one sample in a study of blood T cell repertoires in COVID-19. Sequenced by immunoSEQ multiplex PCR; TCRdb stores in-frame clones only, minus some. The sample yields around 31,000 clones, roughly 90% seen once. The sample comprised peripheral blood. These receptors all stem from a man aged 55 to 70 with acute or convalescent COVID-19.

Written as DNA, the CDR3 is TGTGCCAGCTCACCTGCAGTCAATCAGCCCCAGCATTTT. Translated: CASSPAVNQPQHF. The chain links TRBV18 to TRBJ1-5; D uncertain. The V and J ends lost 3 bases and 3 bases respectively, with 6 bases between them. CDR1 is KGHSH and CDR2 is LQKENI in the germline V gene. The CDR3 runs 13 residues.

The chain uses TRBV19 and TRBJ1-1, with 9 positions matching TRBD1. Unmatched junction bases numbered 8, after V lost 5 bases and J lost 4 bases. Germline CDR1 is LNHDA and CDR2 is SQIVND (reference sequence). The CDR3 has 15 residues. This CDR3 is CASSLQQGAGTEAFF. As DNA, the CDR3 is TGTGCCAGTAGTCTCCAACAGGGGGCCGGCACTGAAGCTTTCTTT.

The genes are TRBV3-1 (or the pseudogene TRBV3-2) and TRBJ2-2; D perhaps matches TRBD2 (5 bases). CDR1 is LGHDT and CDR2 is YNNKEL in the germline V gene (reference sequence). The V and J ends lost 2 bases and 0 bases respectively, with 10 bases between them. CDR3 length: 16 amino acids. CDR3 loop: CASSQRSSPNTGELFF. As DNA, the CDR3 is TGTGCCAGCAGCCAAAGGTCTAGCCCGAACACCGGGGAGCTGTTTTTT.

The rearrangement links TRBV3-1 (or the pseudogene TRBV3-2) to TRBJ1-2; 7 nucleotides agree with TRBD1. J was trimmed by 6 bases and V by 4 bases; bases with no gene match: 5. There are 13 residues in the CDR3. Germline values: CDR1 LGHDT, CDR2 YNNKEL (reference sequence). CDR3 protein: CASSPRGSDGYTF. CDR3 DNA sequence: TGTGCCAGCAGCCCCAGGGGGTCGGATGGCTACACCTTC.

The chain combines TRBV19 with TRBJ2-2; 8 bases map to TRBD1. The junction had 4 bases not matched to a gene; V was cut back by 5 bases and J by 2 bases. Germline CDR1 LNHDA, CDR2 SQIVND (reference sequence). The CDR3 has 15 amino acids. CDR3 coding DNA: TGTGCCAGTAGTCCTGGGACAGGAAACACCGGGGAGCTGTTTTTT. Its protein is CASSPGTGNTGELFF.

CDR3 region: CAWSVQQGTEAFF. The CDR3 DNA is TGTGCCTGGAGTGTCCAGCAGGGGACTGAAGCTTTCTTT. This rearrangement joins TRBV30 to TRBJ1-1; D perhaps matches TRBD1 (6 bases). V dropped 0 bases and J dropped 5 bases, with 10 bases sitting between them. Germline assignment: CDR1 GTSNPN and CDR2 SVGIG (reference sequence). The CDR3 spans 13 residues. The full variable domain, its missing parts supplied by reference TRBV30 and TRBJ1-1, is SQTIHQWPATLVQPVGSPLSLECTVEGTSNPNLYWYRQAAGRGLQLLFYSVGIGQISSEVPQNLSASRPQDRQFILSSKKLLLSDSGFYLCAWSVQQGTEAFFGQGTRLTVV.

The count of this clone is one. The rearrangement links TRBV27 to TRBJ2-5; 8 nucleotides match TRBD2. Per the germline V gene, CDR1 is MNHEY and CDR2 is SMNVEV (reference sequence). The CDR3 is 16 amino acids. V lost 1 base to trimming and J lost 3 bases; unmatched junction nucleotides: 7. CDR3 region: CASSLWGSGIKETQYF. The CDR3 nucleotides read TGTGCCAGCAGTTTATGGGGTAGCGGGATAAAAGAGACCCAGTACTTC.

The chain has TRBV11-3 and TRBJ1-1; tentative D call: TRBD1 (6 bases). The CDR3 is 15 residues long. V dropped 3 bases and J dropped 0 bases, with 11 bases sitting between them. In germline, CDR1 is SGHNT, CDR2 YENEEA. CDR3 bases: TGTGCCAGCAGCTTTGGGGGACACCTGAACACTGAAGCTTTCTTT. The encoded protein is CASSFGGHLNTEAFF.

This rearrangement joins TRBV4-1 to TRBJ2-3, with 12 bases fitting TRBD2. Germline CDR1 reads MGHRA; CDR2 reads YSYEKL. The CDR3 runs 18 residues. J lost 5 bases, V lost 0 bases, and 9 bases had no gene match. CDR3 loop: CASSQDRLAGVLGDTQYF. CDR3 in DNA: TGCGCCAGCAGCCAAGATCGACTAGCGGGAGTTCTCGGAGATACGCAGTATTTT.

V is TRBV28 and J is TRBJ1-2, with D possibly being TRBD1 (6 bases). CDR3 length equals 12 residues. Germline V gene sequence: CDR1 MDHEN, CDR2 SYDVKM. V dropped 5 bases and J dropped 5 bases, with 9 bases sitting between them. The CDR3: CASSRDTYGYTF. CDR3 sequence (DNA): TGTGCCAGCAGTCGGGACACATATGGCTACACCTTC.

As DNA, the CDR3 is TGTGCCAGCAGTTACTCGATTCGGGGGAGAATCACCTACAATGAGCAGTTCTTC. It translates to CASSYSIRGRITYNEQFF. This chain joins TRBV6-2 or TRBV6-3 and TRBJ2-1, with D tentatively TRBD2 (6 bases). This CDR3 is 18 amino acids long. Germline V gives CDR1 MNHEY, CDR2 SVGEGT. V lost 0 bases and J lost 2, with 17 bases in between.

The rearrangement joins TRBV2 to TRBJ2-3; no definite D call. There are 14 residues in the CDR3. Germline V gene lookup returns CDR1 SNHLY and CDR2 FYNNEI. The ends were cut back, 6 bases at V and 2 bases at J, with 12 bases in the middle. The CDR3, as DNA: TGTGCCAGCAGAGAAAGACTCCACACAGATACGCAGTATTTT. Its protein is CASRERLHTDTQYF.

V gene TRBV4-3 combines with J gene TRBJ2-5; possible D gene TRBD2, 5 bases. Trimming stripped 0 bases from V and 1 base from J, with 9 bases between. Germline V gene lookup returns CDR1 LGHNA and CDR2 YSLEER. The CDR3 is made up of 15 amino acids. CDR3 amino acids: CASSQERSGQETQYF. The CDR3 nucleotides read TGCGCCAGCAGCCAAGAGCGCAGCGGCCAAGAGACCCAGTACTTC.

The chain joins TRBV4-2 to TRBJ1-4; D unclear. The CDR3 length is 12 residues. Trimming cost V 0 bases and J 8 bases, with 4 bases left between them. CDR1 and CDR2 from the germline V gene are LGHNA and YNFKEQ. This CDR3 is CASSQDLEKLFF. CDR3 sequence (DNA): TGTGCCAGCAGCCAAGACCTGGAAAAACTGTTTTTT.

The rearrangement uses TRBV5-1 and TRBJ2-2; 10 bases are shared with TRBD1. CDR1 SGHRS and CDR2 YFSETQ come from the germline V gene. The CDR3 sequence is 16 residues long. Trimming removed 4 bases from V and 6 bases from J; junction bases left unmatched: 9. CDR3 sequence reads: CASSNGGQGVAGELFF. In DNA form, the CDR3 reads TGCGCCAGCAGCAATGGAGGACAGGGGGTCGCCGGGGAGCTGTTTTTT.

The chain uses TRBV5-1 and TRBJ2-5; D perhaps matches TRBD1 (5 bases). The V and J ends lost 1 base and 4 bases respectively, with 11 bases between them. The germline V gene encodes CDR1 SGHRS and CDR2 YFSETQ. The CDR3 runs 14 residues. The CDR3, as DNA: TGCGCCAGCAGCTTGTTAGGGGCGAGAGAGACCCAGTACTTC. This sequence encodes CASSLLGARETQYF. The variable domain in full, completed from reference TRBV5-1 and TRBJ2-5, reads KAGVTQTPRYLIKTRGQQVTLSCSPISGHRSVSWYQQTPGQGLQFLFEYFSETQRNKGNFPGRFSGRQFSNSRSEMNVSTLELGDSALYLCASSLLGARETQYFGPGTRLLVL.

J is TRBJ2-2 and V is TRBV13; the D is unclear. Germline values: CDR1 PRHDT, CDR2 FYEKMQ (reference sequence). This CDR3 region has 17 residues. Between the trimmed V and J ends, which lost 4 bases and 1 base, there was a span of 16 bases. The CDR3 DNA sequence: TGTGCCAGCAGCTCGGTACCCTGGGCGATGAACACCGGGGAGCTGTTTTTT. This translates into CASSSVPWAMNTGELFF. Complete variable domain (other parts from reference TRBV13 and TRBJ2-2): AAGVIQSPRHLIKEKRETATLKCYPIPRHDTVYWYQQGPGQDPQFLISFYEKMQSDKGSIPDRFSAQQFSDYHSELNMSSLELGDSALYFCASSSVPWAMNTGELFFGEGSRLTVL.

CDR3 sequence: CASSVQADQPQHF. The CDR3 region has the DNA TGTGCCAGCAGTGTACAGGCGGATCAGCCCCAGCATTTT. The V gene is TRBV6-4, the J gene TRBJ1-5; possibly TRBD1 for D (5 bases). Trimming cost V 4 bases and J 5 bases, with 9 bases left between them. The CDR3 extends over 13 amino acids. Germline CDR1 MRHNA, CDR2 SNTAGT.

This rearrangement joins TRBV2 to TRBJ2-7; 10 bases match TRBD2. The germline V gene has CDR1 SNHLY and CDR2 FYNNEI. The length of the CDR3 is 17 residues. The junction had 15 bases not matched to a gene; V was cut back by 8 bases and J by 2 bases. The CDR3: CASRGAGVAGGTYEQYV. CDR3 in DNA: TGTGCCAGCCGGGGCGCCGGGGTAGCGGGAGGTACCTACGAGCAGTACGTC.

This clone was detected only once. The CDR3 sequence: CAWTQGDNQPQHF. As DNA, the CDR3 is TGTGCCTGGACCCAGGGGGACAATCAGCCCCAGCATTTT. The chain has TRBV30 and TRBJ1-5; TRBD1 matches at 7 bases. J lost 3 bases, V lost 4 bases, and 3 bases had no gene match. The CDR3 runs to 13 residues. The germline CDR1 and CDR2 sequences are GTSNPN and SVGIG (reference sequence).

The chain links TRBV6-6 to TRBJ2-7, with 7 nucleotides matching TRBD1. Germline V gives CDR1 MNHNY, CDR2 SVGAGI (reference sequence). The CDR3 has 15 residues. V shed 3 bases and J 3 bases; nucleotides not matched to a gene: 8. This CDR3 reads CASSYGQGELYEQYV. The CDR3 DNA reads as TGTGCCAGCAGTTATGGTCAGGGGGAACTCTACGAGCAGTACGTC.

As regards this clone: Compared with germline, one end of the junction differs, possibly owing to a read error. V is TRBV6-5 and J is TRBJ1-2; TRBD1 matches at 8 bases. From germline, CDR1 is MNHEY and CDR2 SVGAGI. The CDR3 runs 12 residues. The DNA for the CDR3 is TGTGCCAGCAGCACCCCGGACAGGGAGACGATCTTC. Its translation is CASSTPDRETIF.

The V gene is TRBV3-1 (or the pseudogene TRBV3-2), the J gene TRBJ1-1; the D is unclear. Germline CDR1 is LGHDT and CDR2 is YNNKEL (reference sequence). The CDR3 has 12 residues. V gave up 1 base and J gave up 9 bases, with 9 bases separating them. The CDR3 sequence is CASSQAGRQAFF. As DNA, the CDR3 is TGTGCCAGCAGCCAAGCTGGGAGACAAGCTTTCTTT.

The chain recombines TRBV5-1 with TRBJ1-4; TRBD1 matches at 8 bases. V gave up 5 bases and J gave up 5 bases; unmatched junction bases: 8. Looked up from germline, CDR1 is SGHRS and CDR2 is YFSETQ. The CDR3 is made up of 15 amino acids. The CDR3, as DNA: TGCGCCAGCAGTTCCATGGACAGGGCAAATGAAAAACTGTTTTTT. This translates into CASSSMDRANEKLFF.

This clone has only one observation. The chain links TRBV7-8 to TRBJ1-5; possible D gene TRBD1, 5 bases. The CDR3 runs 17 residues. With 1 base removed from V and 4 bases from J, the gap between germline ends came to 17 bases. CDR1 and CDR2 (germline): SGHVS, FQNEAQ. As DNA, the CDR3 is TGTGCCAGCAGCTTAGGGGTTGTCAGGGTCCCAAATCAGCCCCAGCATTTT. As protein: CASSLGVVRVPNQPQHF.